The T cell receptor beta chain under discussion was sequenced for a study of blood T cell repertoires in COVID-19. Study background: Donors in the United States, Italy and Spain gave samples during acute or convalescent COVID-19. Sample material is recorded as cDNA or gDNA derived from T cells, B-cell-depleted T cells, or PBMCs.

Authors' data handling: How many nucleated cells were present was estimated from reference gene primer amplification. The protocol was immunoSEQ multiplex PCR, while the TCRdb copy is restricted to in-frame clones and leaves out a portion. V and J calls and clone size are as listed in that table; D and trimming were resolved from the DNA. The repertoire holds about 230,000 clones, over 80% seen once, with around 2.5% in the top ten. The CDR3 loop spans 14 amino acids. Germline lookup yields CDR1 LNHDA and CDR2 SQIVND (reference sequence). J was trimmed by 6 bases and V by 3 bases; bases with no gene match: 5. This clone was recorded only once.

The V call is TRBV19, the J call TRBJ1-1; 9 bases line up with TRBD1. Source material: peripheral blood. The receptor was derived from a woman aged 70-85 years with active or convalescent COVID-19. The CDR3: CASSMDRGSAEAFF. In nucleotides, the CDR3 is TGTGCCAGTAGTATGGACAGGGGAAGCGCTGAAGCTTTCTTT.